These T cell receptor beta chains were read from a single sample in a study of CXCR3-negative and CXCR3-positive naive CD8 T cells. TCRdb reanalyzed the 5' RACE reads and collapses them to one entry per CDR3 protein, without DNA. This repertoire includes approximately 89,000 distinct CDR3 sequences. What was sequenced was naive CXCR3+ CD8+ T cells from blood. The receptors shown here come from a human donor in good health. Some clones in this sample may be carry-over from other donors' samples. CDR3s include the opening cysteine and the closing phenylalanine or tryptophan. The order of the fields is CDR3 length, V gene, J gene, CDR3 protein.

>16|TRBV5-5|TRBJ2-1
CASSPSGALGDNEQFF
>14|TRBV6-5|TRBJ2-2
CASSETGRVGELFF
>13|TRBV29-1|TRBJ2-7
CSVAHMGAGEQYF
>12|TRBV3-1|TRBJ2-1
CASSQNLQEQFF
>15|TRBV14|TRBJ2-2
CASSPPSVGTGELFF
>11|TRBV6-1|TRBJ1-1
CASTQGPEAFF
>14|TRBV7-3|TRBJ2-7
CASSSLPGISEQYF
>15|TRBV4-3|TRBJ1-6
CASSQDRTRNSPLHF
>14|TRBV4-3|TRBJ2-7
CASSQEQGAYEQYF
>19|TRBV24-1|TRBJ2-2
CATSDQPGLVPGNTGELFF
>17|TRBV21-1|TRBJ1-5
CASSKTGGGQSNQPQHF
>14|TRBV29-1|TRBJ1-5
CSVAHEGRHQPQHF
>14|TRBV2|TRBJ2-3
CASSEMTGTDTRYF
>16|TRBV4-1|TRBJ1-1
CASSQDWGQGNTEAFF
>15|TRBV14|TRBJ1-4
CASSQGRATNEKLFF
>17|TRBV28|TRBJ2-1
CASSTSYEGGNFVGQFF
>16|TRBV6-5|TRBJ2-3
CASKERREVITDTQYF
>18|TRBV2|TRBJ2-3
CASSEATVTGRLTDTQYF
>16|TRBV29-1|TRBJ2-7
CSVEDYGDRGPYEQYF
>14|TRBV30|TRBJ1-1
CAWSALGEAIEAFF
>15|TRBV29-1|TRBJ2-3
CSPRRASDMGDTQYF
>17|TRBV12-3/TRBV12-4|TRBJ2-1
CASSQSHRGAKGNEQFF
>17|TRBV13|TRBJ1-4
CASSFQIGTGANEKLFF
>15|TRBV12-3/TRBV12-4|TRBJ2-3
CASSFTSGGTDTQYF
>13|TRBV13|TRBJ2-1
CASSFLLGGEQFF
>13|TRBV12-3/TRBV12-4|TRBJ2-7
CASSPTGRDEQYF
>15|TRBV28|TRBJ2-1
CATSNLTSDDNEQFF
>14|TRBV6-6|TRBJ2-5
CASAPLRVQETQYF
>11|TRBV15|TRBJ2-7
CATSRGDSKDF